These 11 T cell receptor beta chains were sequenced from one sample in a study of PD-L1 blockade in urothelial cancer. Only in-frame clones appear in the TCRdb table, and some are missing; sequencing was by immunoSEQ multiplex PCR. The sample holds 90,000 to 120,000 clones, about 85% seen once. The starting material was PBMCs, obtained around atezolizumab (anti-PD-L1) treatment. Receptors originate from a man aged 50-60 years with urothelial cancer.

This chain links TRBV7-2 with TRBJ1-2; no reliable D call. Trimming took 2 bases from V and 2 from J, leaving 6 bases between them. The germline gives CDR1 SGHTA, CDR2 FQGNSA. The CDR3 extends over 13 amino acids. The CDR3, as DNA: TGTGCCAGCAGCTTAACTGAAAACTATGGCTACACCTTC. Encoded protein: CASSLTENYGYTF.

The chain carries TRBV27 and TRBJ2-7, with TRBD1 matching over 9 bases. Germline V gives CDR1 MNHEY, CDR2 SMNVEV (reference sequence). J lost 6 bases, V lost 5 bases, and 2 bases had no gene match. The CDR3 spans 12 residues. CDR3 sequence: CASSLTGGEQYF. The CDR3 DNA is TGTGCCAGCAGTCTGACAGGGGGCGAGCAGTACTTC.

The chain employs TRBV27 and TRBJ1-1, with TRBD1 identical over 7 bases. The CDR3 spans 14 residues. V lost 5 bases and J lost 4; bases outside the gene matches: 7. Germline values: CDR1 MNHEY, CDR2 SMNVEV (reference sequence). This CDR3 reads CASSADRAGTEAFF. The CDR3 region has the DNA TGTGCCAGCAGTGCCGACAGGGCGGGCACTGAAGCTTTCTTT.

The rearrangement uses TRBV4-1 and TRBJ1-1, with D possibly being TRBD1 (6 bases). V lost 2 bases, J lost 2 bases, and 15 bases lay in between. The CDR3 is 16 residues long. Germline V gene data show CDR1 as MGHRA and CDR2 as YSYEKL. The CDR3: CASSQQRRGGNTEAFF. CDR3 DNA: TGCGCCAGCAGCCAACAAAGAAGAGGGGGAAACACTGAAGCTTTCTTT.

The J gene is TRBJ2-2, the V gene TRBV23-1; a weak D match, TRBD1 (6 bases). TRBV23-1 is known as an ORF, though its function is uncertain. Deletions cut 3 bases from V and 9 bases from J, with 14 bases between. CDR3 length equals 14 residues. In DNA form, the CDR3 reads TGCGCCAGCAGTCAGACGGCCAGGGGAAGGGAGCTGTTTTTT. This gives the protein CASSQTARGRELFF.

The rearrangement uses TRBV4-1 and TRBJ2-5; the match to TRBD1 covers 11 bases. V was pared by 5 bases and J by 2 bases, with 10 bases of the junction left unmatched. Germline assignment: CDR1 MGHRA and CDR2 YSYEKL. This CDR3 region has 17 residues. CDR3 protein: CASSSRDRGEIQETQYF. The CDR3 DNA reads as TGCGCCAGCAGCAGCCGGGACAGGGGGGAAATTCAAGAGACCCAGTACTTC.

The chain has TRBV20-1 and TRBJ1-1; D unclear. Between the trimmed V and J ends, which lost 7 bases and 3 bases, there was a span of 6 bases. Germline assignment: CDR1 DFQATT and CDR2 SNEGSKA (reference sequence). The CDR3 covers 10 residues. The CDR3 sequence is CSGQYTEAFF. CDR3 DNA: TGCAGTGGCCAGTACACTGAAGCTTTCTTT.

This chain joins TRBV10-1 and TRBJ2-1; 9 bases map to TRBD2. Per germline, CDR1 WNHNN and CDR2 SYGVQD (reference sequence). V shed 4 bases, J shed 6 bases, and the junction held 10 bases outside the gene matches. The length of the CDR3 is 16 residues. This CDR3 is CASSVSGSVFGNEQFF. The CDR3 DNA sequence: TGCGCCAGCAGTGTTAGCGGGAGTGTTTTCGGCAATGAGCAGTTCTTC.

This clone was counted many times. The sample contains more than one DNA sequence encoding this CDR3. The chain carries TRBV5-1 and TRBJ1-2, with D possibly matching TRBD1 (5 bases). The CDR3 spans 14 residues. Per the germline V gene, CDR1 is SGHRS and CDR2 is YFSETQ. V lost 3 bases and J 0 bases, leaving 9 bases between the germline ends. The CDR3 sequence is CASSSGGANYGYTF. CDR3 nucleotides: TGCGCCAGCAGCTCCGGGGGGGCTAACTATGGCTACACCTTC.

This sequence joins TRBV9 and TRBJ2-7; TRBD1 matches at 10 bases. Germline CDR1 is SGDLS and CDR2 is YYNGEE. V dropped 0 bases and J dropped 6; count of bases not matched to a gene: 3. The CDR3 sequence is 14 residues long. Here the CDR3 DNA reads TGTGCCAGCAGCGTAGGGGACAGGGGCCTCGAGCAGTACTTC. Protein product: CASSVGDRGLEQYF.

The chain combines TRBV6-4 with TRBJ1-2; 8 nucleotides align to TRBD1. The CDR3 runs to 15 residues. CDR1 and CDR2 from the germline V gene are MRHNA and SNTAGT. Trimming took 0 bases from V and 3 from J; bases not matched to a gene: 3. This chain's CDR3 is CASSDSAGGHYGYTF. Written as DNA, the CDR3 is TGTGCCAGCAGTGACTCAGCAGGGGGCCACTATGGCTACACCTTC.